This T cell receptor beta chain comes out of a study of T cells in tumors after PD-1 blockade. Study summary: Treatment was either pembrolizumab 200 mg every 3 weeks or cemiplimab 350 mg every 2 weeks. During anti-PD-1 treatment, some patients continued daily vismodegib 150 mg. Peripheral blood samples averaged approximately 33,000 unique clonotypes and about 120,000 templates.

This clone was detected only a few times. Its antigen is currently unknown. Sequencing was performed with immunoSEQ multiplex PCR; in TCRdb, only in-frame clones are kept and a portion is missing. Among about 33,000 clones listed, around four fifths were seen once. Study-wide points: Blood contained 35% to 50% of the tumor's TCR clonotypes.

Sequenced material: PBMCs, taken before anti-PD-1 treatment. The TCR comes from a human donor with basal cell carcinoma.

This CDR3 is CASRRLQGPNTEAFF. In DNA form, the CDR3 reads TGCGCCAGCAGGCGTTTACAGGGACCGAACACTGAAGCTTTCTTT. The chain links TRBV5-1 to TRBJ1-1, with TRBD1 as a possible D gene (6 bases). The CDR3 extends over 15 amino acids. The germline gives CDR1 SGHRS, CDR2 YFSETQ. V was trimmed by 5 bases and J by 1 base, leaving 15 bases between them. Drawing the rest from reference TRBV5-1 and TRBJ1-1, the complete variable domain is KAGVTQTPRYLIKTRGQQVTLSCSPISGHRSVSWYQQTPGQGLQFLFEYFSETQRNKGNFPGRFSGRQFSNSRSEMNVSTLELGDSALYLCASRRLQGPNTEAFFGQGTRLTVV.